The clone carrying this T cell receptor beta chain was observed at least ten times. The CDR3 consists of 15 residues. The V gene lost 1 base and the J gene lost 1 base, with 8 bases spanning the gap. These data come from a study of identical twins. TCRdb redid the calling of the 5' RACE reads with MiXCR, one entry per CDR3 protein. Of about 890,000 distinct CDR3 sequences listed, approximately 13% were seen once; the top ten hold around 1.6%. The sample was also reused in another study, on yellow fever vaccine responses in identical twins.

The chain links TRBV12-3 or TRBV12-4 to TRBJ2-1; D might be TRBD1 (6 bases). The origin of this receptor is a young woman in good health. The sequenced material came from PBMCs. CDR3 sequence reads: CASSLGDTSYNEQFF. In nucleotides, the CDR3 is TGTGCCAGCAGTTTAGGGGACACGTCCTACAATGAGCAGTTCTTC.